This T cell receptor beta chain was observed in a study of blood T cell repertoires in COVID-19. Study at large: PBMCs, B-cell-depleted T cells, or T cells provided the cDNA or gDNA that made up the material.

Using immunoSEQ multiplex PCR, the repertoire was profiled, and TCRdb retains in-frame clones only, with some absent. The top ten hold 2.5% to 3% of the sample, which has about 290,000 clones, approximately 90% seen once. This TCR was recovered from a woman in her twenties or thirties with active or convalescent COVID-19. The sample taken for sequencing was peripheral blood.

CDR3 region: CASSSPARGTYEQYF. CDR3 nucleotide sequence: TGTGCCAGCAGCTCCCCCGCGCGGGGGACCTACGAGCAGTACTTC. The chain carries TRBV7-2 and TRBJ2-7, with 7 bases lining up with TRBD2. The CDR3 runs to 15 residues. Germline V CDR1 and CDR2: SGHTA, FQGNSA. The junction had 8 bases not matched to a gene; V was cut back by 4 bases and J by 2 bases.